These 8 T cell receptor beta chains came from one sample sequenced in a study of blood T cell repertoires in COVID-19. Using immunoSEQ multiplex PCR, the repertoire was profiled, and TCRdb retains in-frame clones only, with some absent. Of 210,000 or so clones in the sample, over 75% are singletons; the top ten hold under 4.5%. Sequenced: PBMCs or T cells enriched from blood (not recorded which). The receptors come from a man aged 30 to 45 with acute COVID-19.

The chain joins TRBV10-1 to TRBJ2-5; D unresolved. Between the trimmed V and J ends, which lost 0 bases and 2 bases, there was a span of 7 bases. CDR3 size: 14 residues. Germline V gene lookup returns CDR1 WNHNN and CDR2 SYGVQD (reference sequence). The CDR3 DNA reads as TGCGCCAGCAGTGAGTCACTGCCTCAAGAGACCCAGTACTTC. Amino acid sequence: CASSESLPQETQYF.

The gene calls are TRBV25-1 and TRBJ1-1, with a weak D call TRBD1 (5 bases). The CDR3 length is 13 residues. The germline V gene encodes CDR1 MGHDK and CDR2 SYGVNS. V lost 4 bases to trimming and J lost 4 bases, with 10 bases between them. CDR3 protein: CASSGVRGTEAFF. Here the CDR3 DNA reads TGTGCCAGCAGTGGGGTTAGGGGCACTGAAGCTTTCTTT. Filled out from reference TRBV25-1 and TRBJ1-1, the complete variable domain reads EADIYQTPRYLVIGTGKKITLECSQTMGHDKMYWYQQDPGMELHLIHYSYGVNSTEKGDLSSESTVSRIRTEHFPLTLESARPSHTSQYLCASSGVRGTEAFFGQGTRLTVV.

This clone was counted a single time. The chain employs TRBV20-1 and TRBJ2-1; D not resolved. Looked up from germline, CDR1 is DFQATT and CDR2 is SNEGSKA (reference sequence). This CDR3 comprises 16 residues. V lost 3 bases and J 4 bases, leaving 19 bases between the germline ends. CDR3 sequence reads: CSASRSQPQIYNEQFF. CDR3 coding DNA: TGCAGTGCTAGTCGGTCTCAACCCCAAATTTACAATGAGCAGTTCTTC.

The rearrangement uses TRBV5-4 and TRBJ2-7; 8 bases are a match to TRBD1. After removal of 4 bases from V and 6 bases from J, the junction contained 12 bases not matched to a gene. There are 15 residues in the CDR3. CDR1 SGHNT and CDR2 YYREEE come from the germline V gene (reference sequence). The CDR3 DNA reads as TGTGCCAGCAGCCTCGAGGGCAGGGGGCGCAGCGAGCAGTACTTC. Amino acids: CASSLEGRGRSEQYF.

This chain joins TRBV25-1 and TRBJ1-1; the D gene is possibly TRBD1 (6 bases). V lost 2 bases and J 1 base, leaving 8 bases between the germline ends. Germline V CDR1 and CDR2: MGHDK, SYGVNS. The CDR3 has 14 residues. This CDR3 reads CASSEETGNTEAFF. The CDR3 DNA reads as TGTGCCAGCAGTGAAGAGACAGGGAACACTGAAGCTTTCTTT.

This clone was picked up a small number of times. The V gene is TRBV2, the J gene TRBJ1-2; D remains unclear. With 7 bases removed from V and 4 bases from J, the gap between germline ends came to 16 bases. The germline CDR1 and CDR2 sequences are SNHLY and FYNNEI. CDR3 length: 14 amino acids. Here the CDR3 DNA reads TGTGCCAGCACCCCAAAGGCGGGCAGCTATGGCTACACCTTC. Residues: CASTPKAGSYGYTF.

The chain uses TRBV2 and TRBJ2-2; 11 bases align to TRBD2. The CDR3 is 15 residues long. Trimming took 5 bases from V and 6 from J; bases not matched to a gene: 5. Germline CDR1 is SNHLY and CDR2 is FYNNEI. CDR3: CASSPIAGGSGELFF. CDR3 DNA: TGTGCCAGCAGTCCTATAGCGGGGGGGTCCGGGGAGCTGTTTTTT. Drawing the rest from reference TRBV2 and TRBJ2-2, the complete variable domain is EPEVTQTPSHQVTQMGQEVILRCVPISNHLYFYWYRQILGQKVEFLVSFYNNEISEKSEIFDDQFSVERPDGSNFTLKIRSTKLEDSAMYFCASSPIAGGSGELFFGEGSRLTVL.

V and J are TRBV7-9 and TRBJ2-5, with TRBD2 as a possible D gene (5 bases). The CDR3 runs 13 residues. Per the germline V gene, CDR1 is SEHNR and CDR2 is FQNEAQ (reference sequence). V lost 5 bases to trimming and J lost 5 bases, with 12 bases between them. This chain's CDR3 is CASSPDLRETQYF. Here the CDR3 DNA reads TGTGCCAGCAGCCCGGACTTACGGGAGACCCAGTACTTC.